These 15 T cell receptor beta chains originate from one sample sequenced in a study of patients and donors after allogeneic stem cell transplantation. TCRdb processed the RT-PCR reads anew with MiXCR; each CDR3 protein has one entry. The sample lists about a million distinct CDR3 sequences, more than 15% occurring once. What was sequenced was blood, either unsorted or a sorted T cell fraction (not recorded which). Receptor source: a human donor who was either an allogeneic HSCT recipient or a stem cell or donor lymphocyte infusion donor (not recorded which). It is not recorded whose cells these are; they may come from a transplant donor.

J is TRBJ2-5 and V is TRBV12-3 or TRBV12-4, with 8 bases matching TRBD1. Unmatched junction bases numbered 4, after V lost 1 base and J lost 0 bases. This CDR3 has 16 amino acids. Here the CDR3 DNA reads TGTGCCAGCAGTTTAGTTTGGACAGGGTACCAAGAGACCCAGTACTTC. Translating it yields CASSLVWTGYQETQYF.

This clonotype has just a few counts. The CDR3 sequence is CATFGPLGICEQYF. CDR3 nucleotides: TGTGCCACCTTCGGACCTTTGGGGATCTGCGAGCAGTACTTC. The chain couples TRBV24-1 to TRBJ2-7; D not resolved. The V end was cut by 9 bases, the J end by 6 bases, with 20 bases between. This CDR3 region has 14 residues. Looked up from germline, CDR1 is KGHDR and CDR2 is SFDVKD.

This clonotype was seen a handful of times. The chain couples TRBV4-2 to TRBJ1-1, with 8 nucleotides matching TRBD1. CDR1 is LGHNA and CDR2 is YNFKEQ in the germline V gene. The CDR3 sequence is 15 residues long. The trim removed 0 bases at V and 4 bases at J, leaving 4 bases unmatched. The CDR3, as DNA: TGTGCCAGCAGCCAAGATCACAGGGGGGCCACTGAAGCTTTCTTT. Translated: CASSQDHRGATEAFF.

The chain uses TRBV5-1 and TRBJ2-2; 8 bases agree with TRBD1. Germline trimming cut 4 bases from V and 1 base from J; bases unmatched to any gene: 6. This CDR3 spans 16 amino acids. Germline V gene data show CDR1 as SGHRS and CDR2 as YFSETQ. Here the CDR3 reads CASSPRTGRNTGELFF. The CDR3 coding sequence is TGCGCCAGCAGCCCCAGGACAGGGAGGAACACCGGGGAGCTGTTTTTT. Looking up the rest from reference TRBV5-1 and TRBJ2-2 gives the full variable domain: KAGVTQTPRYLIKTRGQQVTLSCSPISGHRSVSWYQQTPGQGLQFLFEYFSETQRNKGNFPGRFSGRQFSNSRSEMNVSTLELGDSALYLCASSPRTGRNTGELFFGEGSRLTVL.

The rearrangement joins TRBV6-2 or TRBV6-3 to TRBJ1-1, with D possibly being TRBD1 (6 bases). V lost 6 bases and J 0 bases, leaving 17 bases between the germline ends. Germline CDR1 and CDR2: MNHEY and SVGEGT. The CDR3 runs 16 residues. CDR3 region: CASSSHRQVMNTEAFF. CDR3 DNA sequence: TGTGCCAGCAGCTCCCATCGACAGGTCATGAACACTGAAGCTTTCTTT.

The rearrangement links TRBV30 to TRBJ2-5, with TRBD1 matching over 7 bases. The CDR3 has 13 residues. Germline assignment: CDR1 GTSNPN and CDR2 SVGIG (reference sequence). V trimming: 4 bases; J trimming: 1 base; junction bases outside the gene matches: 3. This chain's CDR3 is CAWTPGGQETQYF. The DNA for the CDR3 is TGTGCCTGGACCCCAGGGGGCCAAGAGACCCAGTACTTC.

In this sample, this clonotype turned up a few times. The gene calls are TRBV7-8 and TRBJ1-4; maybe TRBD1 (6 bases). Germline V gene sequence: CDR1 SGHVS, CDR2 FQNEAQ. The CDR3 has 14 residues. The ends were cut back, 5 bases at V and 4 bases at J, with 11 bases in the middle. In nucleotides, the CDR3 is TGTGCCAGCAGCCCGGGGGCCCATAATGAAAAACTGTTTTTT. It codes for CASSPGAHNEKLFF.

The genes are TRBV14 and TRBJ2-7, with D perhaps matching TRBD2 (5 bases). Trimming left V 2 bases short and J 6 bases short, with 11 bases between. Germline V gene sequence: CDR1 SGHDN, CDR2 FVKESK. The CDR3 is made up of 13 amino acids. The CDR3 loop reads CASSQLYGVEQYF. Written as DNA, the CDR3 is TGTGCCAGCAGCCAACTTTACGGGGTCGAGCAGTACTTC. The full variable domain, its missing parts supplied by reference TRBV14 and TRBJ2-7, is EAGVTQFPSHSVIEKGQTVTLRCDPISGHDNLYWYRRVMGKEIKFLLHFVKESKQDESGMPNNRFLAERTGGTYSTLKVQPAELEDSGVYFCASSQLYGVEQYFGPGTRLTVT.

Only a few counts were recorded for this clonotype. The CDR3 nucleotides read TGTGCCAGCAGTTTTCCGGGCAGCCCTTGGGGCAATGAGCAGTTCTTC. Encoded protein: CASSFPGSPWGNEQFF. This sequence joins TRBV12-3 or TRBV12-4 and TRBJ2-1, with D unclear. Trimming stripped 3 bases from V and 6 bases from J, with 18 bases between. The length of the CDR3 is 16 residues.

Details on this clonotype: One junction end disagrees with the germline gene, perhaps due to a read error. The chain couples TRBV5-6 to TRBJ1-5, with D possibly matching TRBD1 (6 bases). CDR1 and CDR2 from the germline V gene are SGHDT and YYEEEE. The CDR3 runs to 15 residues. The CDR3 loop reads CASSLGPGDNRPQHF. CDR3 in DNA: TGTGCCAGCAGCTTGGGTCCCGGGGACAATCGGCCCCAGCATTTT. Using reference TRBV5-6 and TRBJ1-5 for the parts outside the CDR3, the full variable domain is DAGVTQSPTHLIKTRGQQVTLRCSPKSGHDTVSWYQQALGQGPQFIFQYYEEEERQRGNFPDRFSGHQFPNYSSELNVNALLLGDSALYLCASSLGPGDNRPQHFGDGTRLSIL.

This clonotype showed up just a few times. The V call is TRBV18, the J call TRBJ2-1, with TRBD2 matching 9 bases. V dropped 0 bases and J dropped 5; count of bases not matched to a gene: 5. Germline V gives CDR1 KGHSH, CDR2 LQKENI. The CDR3 has 16 residues. CDR3 sequence (DNA): TGTGCCAGCTCACCACCTGCTAGCGGGGTTAACAATGAGCAGTTCTTC. Encoded protein: CASSPPASGVNNEQFF.

V usage is TRBV3-1 and J usage is TRBJ2-1; D uncertain. The germline CDR1 and CDR2 sequences are LGHDT and YNNKEL (reference sequence). CDR3 length: 13 residues. V was pared by 4 bases and J by 6 bases, with 10 bases between. CDR3 nucleotides: TGTGCCAGCAGCCCGGCATATACCAATGAGCAGTTCTTC. Protein: CASSPAYTNEQFF.

The V call is TRBV9, the J call TRBJ2-7; TRBD2 matches 8 bases. The CDR3 sequence is 13 residues long. With V trimmed by 3 bases and J by 5 bases, 4 bases remained unmatched. Germline V gene sequence: CDR1 SGDLS, CDR2 YYNGEE. In DNA form, the CDR3 reads TGTGCCAGCAGCGCCGGGACTAGAGACGAGCAGTACTTC. Translation gives CASSAGTRDEQYF.

The chain is built from TRBV11-3 and TRBJ1-3, with D uncertain. This CDR3 is 14 amino acids long. The germline V gene has CDR1 SGHNT and CDR2 YENEEA. The V end was cut by 5 bases, the J end by 1 base, with 9 bases between. DNA for the CDR3: TGTGCCAGCAGCCACGGCGGGTCTGGAAACACCATATATTTT. This translates into CASSHGGSGNTIYF.

Only a few counts were recorded for this clonotype. The chain uses TRBV4-2 and TRBJ2-2; 7 bases map to TRBD1. The germline V gene has CDR1 LGHNA and CDR2 YNFKEQ. V gave up 8 bases and J gave up 3 bases; unmatched junction bases: 9. This CDR3 spans 15 amino acids. CDR3 region: CASGNEGADTGELFF. CDR3 bases: TGTGCCAGCGGGAATGAGGGGGCGGACACCGGGGAGCTGTTTTTT.